The clone carrying this TCR beta chain was seen a handful of times. Its cognate antigen is unknown. TCRdb itself ran the 5' RACE reads through MiXCR, one entry per CDR3 protein. The sample lists fewer than 450,000 distinct CDR3 sequences, under 25% occurring once. The data belong to a study of T-cell memory formation after mild COVID-19. Study conclusions and caveats: Contracting CD4+ clones lay largely in CM and EM, with CD8+ ones residing in EMRA.

The CDR3 consists of 13 residues. Germline CDR1 reads SQVTM; CDR2 reads ANQGSEA. The ends lost 6 bases at V and 7 bases at J; junction bases unmatched: 7. The sequence was obtained from an adult woman who had mild COVID-19 (a few samples of this study predate the infection). Cell type and time point are not known. Sequenced sample: PBMCs or a T cell subset sorted from them (not recorded which). V and J are TRBV29-1 and TRBJ2-1; 9 bases align to TRBD1. CDR3 coding DNA: TGCAGCGTAGGGACAGGGACGGGGAATGAGCAGTTCTTC. Its protein product is CSVGTGTGNEQFF.